These T cell receptor beta chains were read from a single sample in a study of blood T cell repertoires in COVID-19. Here immunoSEQ multiplex PCR was the method, and the copy in TCRdb shows in-frame clones only, minus some. The sample includes about 160,000 clones, around 77% of them seen just once. What was sequenced was peripheral blood. The receptors originated from a man in his 70s with acute or convalescent COVID-19. The CDR3 runs from the conserved cysteine through the conserved F or W. The D gene is left open where the match is weak. Clone size appears in some rows only: once, few, many, or a class for an expanded clone.

V,size,J,D,DNA,CDR3
TRBV10-3,-,TRBJ2-7,TRBD1,TGTGCCACGGAATTGGGACAGGGGACTTCCGAGCAGTACTTC,CATELGQGTSEQYF
TRBV27,many,TRBJ2-7,-,TGTGCCAGCAGTCCCCCCACTACCTACGAGCAGTACTTC,CASSPPTTYEQYF
TRBV6-5,-,TRBJ2-7,-,TGTGCCAGCAGTTATTCCCAGGCGGGGCCTTACGAGCAGTACTTC,CASSYSQAGPYEQYF
TRBV12-5,-,TRBJ2-4,-,TGTGCTAGTGGTCCCCCCAGTCTGGGGGGACGAGAAAACATTCAGTACTTC,CASGPPSLGGRENIQYF
TRBV7-9,-,TRBJ2-1,TRBD2,TGTGCCAGCAGCTTTCGAGCGGGAGAGGGGGGCAATGAGCAGTTCTTC,CASSFRAGEGGNEQFF
TRBV24-1,-,TRBJ2-3,-,TGTGCCACCAGTGGCTCTAGCCCAGATACGCAGTATTTT,CATSGSSPDTQYF
TRBV30,-,TRBJ1-2,-,TGTGCCTGGAGGGGGGCTTATTATGGCTACACCTTC,CAWRGAYYGYTF
TRBV13,few,TRBJ2-7,TRBD1,TGTGCCAGCAGCTTACCGGACAGGTTATACGAGCAGTACTTC,CASSLPDRLYEQYF
TRBV7-8,-,TRBJ1-1,-,TGTGCCAGCAGCAAAAGACAAACCCAAACTCACACTGAAGCTTTCTTT,CASSKRQTQTHTEAFF
TRBV28,-,TRBJ2-7,-,TGTGCCAGCAGCCCCCCCGGGAATTACGAGCAGTACTTC,CASSPPGNYEQYF
TRBV28,-,TRBJ2-7,TRBD2,TGTGCCAGCAGTCCCCCAGCTAGCGGGAGGTACGAGCAGTACTTC,CASSPPASGRYEQYF
TRBV7-9,-,TRBJ1-5,-,TGTGCCAGCAGCCCAGGATCTGAGAGTGGTGGCAATCAGCCCCAGCATTTT,CASSPGSESGGNQPQHF
TRBV10-3,-,TRBJ1-1,TRBD1,TGTGCCATCAGCCCCGGGACAGGATTCTGGGAGGACACTGAAGCTTTCTTT,CAISPGTGFWEDTEAFF
TRBV13,few,TRBJ1-1,-,TGTGCCAGCGCAACTACGGGGGAGATGAACACTGAAGCTTTCTTT,CASATTGEMNTEAFF
TRBV6-5,-,TRBJ1-1,-,TGTGCCAGCACCTTTAACACTGAAGCTTTCTTT,CASTFNTEAFF
TRBV29-1,once,TRBJ2-1,TRBD2,TGCAGCGTTGCCCCTAGCGGGGGGGCCTACAATGAGCAGTTCTTC,CSVAPSGGAYNEQFF
TRBV5-1,few,TRBJ1-4,-,TGCGCCAGCAGCTCTGACAGCACCAATGAAAAACTGTTTTTT,CASSSDSTNEKLFF
TRBV5-1,-,TRBJ2-1,TRBD2,TGCGCCAGCAGCTTGGACCCACCGGGACTAGCGGGAGATGAGCAGTTCTTC,CASSLDPPGLAGDEQFF
TRBV2,-,TRBJ1-5,-,TGTGCCAGCAGGAGCGGGTGGAGCAATCAGCCCCAGCATTTT,CASRSGWSNQPQHF
TRBV19,-,TRBJ1-3,-,TGTGCCAGTAGATACAGGGAAGGAAACACCATATATTTT,CASRYREGNTIYF
TRBV5-1,-,TRBJ1-5,TRBD1,TGCGCCAGTCAGACAGGGGGAGGCAATCAGCCCCAGCATTTT,CASQTGGGNQPQHF
TRBV19,-,TRBJ2-5,TRBD2,TGTGCCAGTAGAAATAGCGGGAGGGCCGGAGAGACCCAGTACTTC,CASRNSGRAGETQYF
TRBV6-5,-,TRBJ1-2,-,TGTGCCAGCAGTTACTCTGACTCTCCTCTCTATGGCTACACCTTC,CASSYSDSPLYGYTF
TRBV5-1,-,TRBJ2-3,-,TGCGCCAGCAGATGGACTTTCGGAGGGGATCGCACAGATACGCAGTATTTT,CASRWTFGGDRTDTQYF
TRBV18,-,TRBJ1-2,TRBD1,TGTGCCAGCTCACCCGTCTTTTTATTGGTTGGGGACAGGCCCGATGGCTACACCTTC,CASSPVFLLVGDRPDGYTF
TRBV6-5,once,TRBJ2-5,TRBD2,TGTGCCAGCAGAGGATTAGCGGGGGGGCCCGAGACCCAGTACTTC,CASRGLAGGPETQYF
TRBV28,-,TRBJ1-6,-,TGTGCCAGCAGTTTAATAGGCAGGAACAATTCACCCCTCCACTTT,CASSLIGRNNSPLHF
TRBV30,-,TRBJ1-1,-,TGTGCCTGGAGTCCTACCCCCTTACAGGGTTCCACTGAAGCTTTCTTT,CAWSPTPLQGSTEAFF
TRBV6-6,few,TRBJ2-4,TRBD2,TGTGCCAGCAGTCCCCGCCTAGGCGGGGGGGCTGGAAACATTCAGTACTTC,CASSPRLGGGAGNIQYF
TRBV24-1,once,TRBJ2-1,TRBD2,TGTGCCACCAGTGATTCACTAGCGGGCGTCTACAATGAGCAGTTCTTC,CATSDSLAGVYNEQFF
TRBV9,-,TRBJ1-2,-,TGTGCCAGCAGCGTAGGGGTGGGGCTTAGGGATGGCTACACCTTC,CASSVGVGLRDGYTF
TRBV27,-,TRBJ2-7,TRBD1,TGTGCCAGCAGTCCGGGACCGGGACAGTCGGGTTACGAGCAGTACTTC,CASSPGPGQSGYEQYF
TRBV5-1,-,TRBJ2-5,-,TGCGCCAGCAGCGCCCGGTCCCAGGGTTACCAAGAGACCCAGTACTTC,CASSARSQGYQETQYF
TRBV18,-,TRBJ2-1,-,TGTGCCAGCTCACCAAAGCTAGAGCAGTTCTTC,CASSPKLEQFF
TRBV6-5,-,TRBJ1-1,-,TGTGCCAGCAGCCGCCCGGTTGGGGCTAACACTGAAGCTTTCTTT,CASSRPVGANTEAFF